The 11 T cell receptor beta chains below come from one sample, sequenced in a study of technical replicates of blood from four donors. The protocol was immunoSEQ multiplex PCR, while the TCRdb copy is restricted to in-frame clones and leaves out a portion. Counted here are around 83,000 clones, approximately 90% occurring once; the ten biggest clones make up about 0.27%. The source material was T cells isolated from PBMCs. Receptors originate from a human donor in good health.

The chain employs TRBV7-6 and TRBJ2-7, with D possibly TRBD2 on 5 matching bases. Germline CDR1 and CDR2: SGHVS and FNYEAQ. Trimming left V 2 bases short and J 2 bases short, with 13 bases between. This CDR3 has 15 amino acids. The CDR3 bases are TGTGCCAGCAGCTTACGAGGGCAAGGAACCTACGAGCAGTACTTC. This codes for CASSLRGQGTYEQYF.

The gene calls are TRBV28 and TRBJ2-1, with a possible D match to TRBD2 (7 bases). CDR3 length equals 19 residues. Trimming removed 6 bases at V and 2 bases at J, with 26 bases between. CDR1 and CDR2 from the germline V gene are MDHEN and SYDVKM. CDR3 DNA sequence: TGTGCCAGCAGAGAAAAGGGGGGGATTACATATACCCCCTACAATGAGCAGTTCTTC. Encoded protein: CASREKGGITYTPYNEQFF.

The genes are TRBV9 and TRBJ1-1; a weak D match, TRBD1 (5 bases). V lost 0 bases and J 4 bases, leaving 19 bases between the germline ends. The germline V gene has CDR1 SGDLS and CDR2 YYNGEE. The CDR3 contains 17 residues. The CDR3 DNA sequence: TGTGCCAGCAGCGTAGGGGGTGTAGGGGCAAGGGGCACTGAAGCTTTCTTT. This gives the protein CASSVGGVGARGTEAFF.

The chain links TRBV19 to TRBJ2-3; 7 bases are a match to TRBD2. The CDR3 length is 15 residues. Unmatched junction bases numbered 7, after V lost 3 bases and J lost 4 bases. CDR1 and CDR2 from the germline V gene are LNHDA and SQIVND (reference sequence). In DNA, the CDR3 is TGTGCCAGTAGTATGACCAGCGGGAATGCAGATACGCAGTATTTT. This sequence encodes CASSMTSGNADTQYF.

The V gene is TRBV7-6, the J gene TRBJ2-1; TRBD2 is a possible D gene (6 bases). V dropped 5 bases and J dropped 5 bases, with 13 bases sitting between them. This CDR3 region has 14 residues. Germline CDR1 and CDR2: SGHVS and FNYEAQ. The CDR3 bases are TGTGCCAGCAGCCCGGGACTCTTAGACAATGAGCAGTTCTTC. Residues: CASSPGLLDNEQFF.

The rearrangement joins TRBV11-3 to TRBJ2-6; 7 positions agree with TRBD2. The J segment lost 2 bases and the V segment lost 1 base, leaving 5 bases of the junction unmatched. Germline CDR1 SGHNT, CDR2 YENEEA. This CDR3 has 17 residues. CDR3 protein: CASSLGFRGAGANVLTF. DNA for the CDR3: TGTGCCAGCAGCTTAGGGTTCCGGGGGGCTGGGGCCAACGTCCTGACTTTC.

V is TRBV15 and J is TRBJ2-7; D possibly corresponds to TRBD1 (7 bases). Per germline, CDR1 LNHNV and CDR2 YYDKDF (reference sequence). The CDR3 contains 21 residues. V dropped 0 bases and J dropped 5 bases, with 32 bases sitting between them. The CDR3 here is CATSREQSGPKRRGPNHEQYF. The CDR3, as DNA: TGTGCCACCAGCAGAGAGCAAAGCGGGCCTAAGCGGAGGGGGCCAAATCACGAGCAGTACTTC.

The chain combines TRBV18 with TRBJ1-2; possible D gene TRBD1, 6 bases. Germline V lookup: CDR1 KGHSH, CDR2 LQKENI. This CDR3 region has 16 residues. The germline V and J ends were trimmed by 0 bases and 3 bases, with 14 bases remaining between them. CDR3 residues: CASSPPKNRADYGYTF. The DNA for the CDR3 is TGTGCCAGCTCACCACCGAAAAACAGGGCGGACTATGGCTACACCTTC.

The CDR3, as DNA: TGTGCCAGTAAAACGAACACCGGGGAGCTGTTTTTT. It is translated as CASKTNTGELFF. The chain employs TRBV6-5 and TRBJ2-2; D gene ambiguous. Per the germline V gene, CDR1 is MNHEY and CDR2 is SVGAGI. Between the trimmed V and J ends, which lost 9 bases and 0 bases, there was a span of 5 bases. This CDR3 contains 12 residues.

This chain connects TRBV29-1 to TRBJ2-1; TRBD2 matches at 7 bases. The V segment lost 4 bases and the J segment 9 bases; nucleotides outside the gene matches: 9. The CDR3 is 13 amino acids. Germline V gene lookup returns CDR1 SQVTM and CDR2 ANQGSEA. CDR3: CSVVGSGGGEQFF. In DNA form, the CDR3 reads TGCAGCGTTGTGGGTTCGGGAGGCGGTGAGCAGTTCTTC.

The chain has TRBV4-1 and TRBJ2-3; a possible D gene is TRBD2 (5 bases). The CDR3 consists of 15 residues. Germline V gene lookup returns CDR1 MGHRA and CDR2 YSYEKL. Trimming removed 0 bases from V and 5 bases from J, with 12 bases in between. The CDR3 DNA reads TGCGCCAGCAGCCAAGAAGGAGGCTATCAAGATACGCAGTATTTT. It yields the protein CASSQEGGYQDTQYF.